This TCR beta chain was identified during a study of radiation and T cells in renal cell carcinoma. The study's findings and limits: No pretreatment tumor biopsies were available for baseline clonotypes. From baseline, blood top tumor clonotypes peaked at 2 weeks post-radiation.

As concerns this clone: Its antigen is not known. At one of its ends the junction is not consistent with the germline gene, which may arise from a read error.

Here immunoSEQ multiplex PCR was the method, and the copy in TCRdb shows in-frame clones only, minus some. Seen here are around 170,000 clones, 88% observed once, and the top ten hold over 9%. Indicated time point: blood 4 weeks post-SBRT, at nephrectomy. Treatment in this sample: 15 Gy SBRT to primary tumor, nephrectomy 4 weeks later. Nephrectomy followed 15 Gy stereotactic body radiation by 4 weeks. Serial blood draws occurred at baseline and 2 and 4 weeks post-SBRT. Germline V gives CDR1 SGHAT, CDR2 FQNNGV. CDR3 length: 16 amino acids. This clonotype originated in a woman aged 45-65 years with renal cell carcinoma. The starting material was blood, obtained from a patient whose treatment included radiotherapy and nephrectomy. The gene calls are TRBV11-2 and TRBJ1-3; maybe TRBD1 (5 bases). This chain's CDR3 is CASSLGDFHSGNTIYF. DNA of the CDR3: TGTGCCAGCAGTTTAGGGGATTTCCACTCTGGAAACACCATATATTTT.